Presented here are 15 T cell receptor beta chains from one specimen sequenced in a study of blood T cell repertoires in COVID-19. Generated by immunoSEQ multiplex PCR, the TCRdb table keeps only in-frame clones and is missing some. The sample includes around 230,000 clones, approximately 88% of them seen just once. Sequencing was carried out using peripheral blood. Receptors originate from a man aged 35 to 55 with acute or convalescent COVID-19.

This clone was seen only once. The chain recombines TRBV24-1 with TRBJ1-2, with D maybe TRBD1 (6 bases). CDR1 and CDR2 (germline): KGHDR, SFDVKD. The CDR3 runs to 14 residues. V was trimmed by 3 bases and J by 8 bases, leaving 15 bases between them. CDR3 in amino acids: CATSDGTRSEGYTF. For the CDR3, the DNA is TGTGCCACCAGTGATGGGACACGGAGTGAGGGCTACACCTTC.

In DNA, the CDR3 is TGTGCCAGCAGCTTAACGCCTAGCGGGAGTAATGAGCAGTTCTTC. This gives the protein CASSLTPSGSNEQFF. V is TRBV7-3 and J is TRBJ2-1; TRBD2 aligns across 10 bases. The CDR3 consists of 15 residues. The V and J ends lost 0 bases and 7 bases, in that order; junction bases with no gene match: 3. Germline lookup yields CDR1 SGHTA and CDR2 FQGTGA.

The chain recombines TRBV19 with TRBJ1-6, with D maybe TRBD1 (5 bases). In germline, CDR1 is LNHDA, CDR2 SQIVND (reference sequence). The V end was cut by 6 bases, the J end by 6 bases, with 12 bases between. The length of the CDR3 is 14 residues. The CDR3 sequence is CASRPTQGNSPLHF. Written as DNA, the CDR3 is TGTGCCAGTAGGCCCACGCAGGGTAATTCACCCCTCCACTTT.

This chain links TRBV11-2 with TRBJ2-2, with D possibly TRBD1 on 6 matching bases. Trimming removed 0 bases at V and 4 bases at J, with 12 bases between. The CDR3 consists of 16 residues. CDR1 and CDR2 (germline): SGHAT, FQNNGV. CDR3 nucleotide sequence: TGTGCCAGCAGCTTAGAGGGCCAGGGGAGCACCGGGGAGCTGTTTTTT. Amino acid sequence: CASSLEGQGSTGELFF.

The rearrangement links TRBV29-1 to TRBJ2-3; D unclear. This CDR3 has 13 amino acids. V was pared by 2 bases and J by 0 bases, with 6 bases between. In germline, CDR1 is SQVTM, CDR2 ANQGSEA. CDR3 sequence: CSVETTSTDTQYF. In nucleotides, the CDR3 is TGCAGCGTTGAAACGACAAGCACAGATACGCAGTATTTT.

The chain employs TRBV27 and TRBJ1-1, with 8 nucleotides matching TRBD1. Germline CDR1 reads MNHEY; CDR2 reads SMNVEV (reference sequence). With 7 bases clipped from V and 0 bases from J, the junction kept 4 bases outside the gene matches. The CDR3 sequence is 14 residues long. The CDR3 sequence: CASNPTGVNTEAFF. The CDR3 nucleotides read TGTGCCAGCAACCCGACAGGGGTGAACACTGAAGCTTTCTTT.

The chain recombines TRBV2 with TRBJ2-7, with TRBD1 as a possible D gene (6 bases). Germline loops: CDR1 SNHLY, CDR2 FYNNEI. Trimming removed 3 bases from V and 6 bases from J, with 15 bases in between. This CDR3 has 14 residues. The chain's CDR3 is CASSDRGGRSEQYF. CDR3 sequence (DNA): TGTGCCAGCAGTGACAGGGGTGGTCGCTCCGAGCAGTACTTC.

The chain carries TRBV10-1 and TRBJ1-5; D gene ambiguous. Germline-derived CDR1 and CDR2 are WNHNN and SYGVQD (reference sequence). The CDR3 runs 13 residues. Trimming removed 1 base from V and 7 bases from J, with 8 bases in between. The CDR3 DNA is TGCGCCAGCAGTGAGTTCGTGGGCCAGCCCCAGCATTTT. Protein product: CASSEFVGQPQHF.

This chain connects TRBV18 to TRBJ2-2; a weak D match, TRBD1 (5 bases). The CDR3 spans 15 residues. Germline V lookup: CDR1 KGHSH, CDR2 LQKENI. V lost 4 bases, J lost 4 bases, and 13 bases lay in between. The CDR3 bases are TGTGCCAGCTCACGGGGCGACTGGACCACCGGGGAGCTGTTTTTT. Amino acid sequence: CASSRGDWTTGELFF.

The chain joins TRBV6-5 to TRBJ1-1; TRBD1 agrees at 7 bases. V shed 7 bases, J shed 4 bases, and the junction held 6 bases outside the gene matches. The CDR3 has 13 amino acids. CDR1 and CDR2 (germline): MNHEY, SVGAGI. The CDR3 sequence is CASNRQGATEAFF. In DNA form, the CDR3 reads TGTGCCAGCAATAGACAGGGCGCCACTGAAGCTTTCTTT.

This clone was recorded only once. Other DNA sequences of this sample code for an identical CDR3. The chain uses TRBV5-1 and TRBJ1-1; possibly TRBD1 for D (6 bases). Per the germline V gene, CDR1 is SGHRS and CDR2 is YFSETQ. With 1 base removed from V and 1 base from J, the gap between germline ends came to 11 bases. The CDR3 contains 15 residues. The CDR3 DNA is TGCGCCAGCAGCTTGCGTACAGGGCCGAACACTGAAGCTTTCTTT. This translates into CASSLRTGPNTEAFF.

The V gene is TRBV5-1, the J gene TRBJ1-5; 7 bases are shared with TRBD1. J was trimmed by 6 bases and V by 0 bases; bases with no gene match: 6. Germline CDR1 SGHRS, CDR2 YFSETQ. CDR3 length equals 15 residues. The CDR3 DNA follows: TGCGCCAGCAGCTTGGGAGGGGGCGAGGTTCAGCCCCAGCATTTT. Translation: CASSLGGGEVQPQHF.

The V gene is TRBV5-6, the J gene TRBJ2-3, with 12 bases that match TRBD2. CDR3 size: 16 residues. V dropped 4 bases and J dropped 7; count of bases not matched to a gene: 10. Germline V gene lookup returns CDR1 SGHDT and CDR2 YYEEEE. The CDR3 nucleotides are TGTGCCAGCAGCCTCGGACTAGCGGGGCCCCATAATACGCAGTATTTT. Protein: CASSLGLAGPHNTQYF.

Only a few counts were recorded for this clone. The chain recombines TRBV5-8 with TRBJ2-3; 8 bases are a match to TRBD2. The CDR3 spans 15 residues. Trimming removed 2 bases from V and 4 bases from J; junction bases left unmatched: 6. CDR1 is SGHTS and CDR2 is YDEGEE in the germline V gene. The CDR3 loop is CASSFVIAGSDTQYF. The CDR3, as DNA: TGTGCCAGCAGCTTTGTTATAGCGGGATCAGATACGCAGTATTTT. The whole variable domain, remainder taken from reference TRBV5-8 and TRBJ2-3, is EAGVTQSPTHLIKTRGQQATLRCSPISGHTSVYWYQQALGLGLQFLLWYDEGEERNRGNFPPRFSGRQFPNYSSELNVNALELEDSALYLCASSFVIAGSDTQYFGPGTRLTVL.

CDR3 bases: TGTGCCAGCAGCCTTGGACAGGCTGGTGGAAACACCATATATTTT. It codes for CASSLGQAGGNTIYF. V is TRBV6-5 and J is TRBJ1-3, with 7 bases aligning to TRBD1. Losses at the gene ends were 6 bases for V and 3 bases for J; bases not matched to a gene: 8. CDR1 is MNHEY and CDR2 is SVGAGI in the germline V gene. The CDR3 covers 15 residues.